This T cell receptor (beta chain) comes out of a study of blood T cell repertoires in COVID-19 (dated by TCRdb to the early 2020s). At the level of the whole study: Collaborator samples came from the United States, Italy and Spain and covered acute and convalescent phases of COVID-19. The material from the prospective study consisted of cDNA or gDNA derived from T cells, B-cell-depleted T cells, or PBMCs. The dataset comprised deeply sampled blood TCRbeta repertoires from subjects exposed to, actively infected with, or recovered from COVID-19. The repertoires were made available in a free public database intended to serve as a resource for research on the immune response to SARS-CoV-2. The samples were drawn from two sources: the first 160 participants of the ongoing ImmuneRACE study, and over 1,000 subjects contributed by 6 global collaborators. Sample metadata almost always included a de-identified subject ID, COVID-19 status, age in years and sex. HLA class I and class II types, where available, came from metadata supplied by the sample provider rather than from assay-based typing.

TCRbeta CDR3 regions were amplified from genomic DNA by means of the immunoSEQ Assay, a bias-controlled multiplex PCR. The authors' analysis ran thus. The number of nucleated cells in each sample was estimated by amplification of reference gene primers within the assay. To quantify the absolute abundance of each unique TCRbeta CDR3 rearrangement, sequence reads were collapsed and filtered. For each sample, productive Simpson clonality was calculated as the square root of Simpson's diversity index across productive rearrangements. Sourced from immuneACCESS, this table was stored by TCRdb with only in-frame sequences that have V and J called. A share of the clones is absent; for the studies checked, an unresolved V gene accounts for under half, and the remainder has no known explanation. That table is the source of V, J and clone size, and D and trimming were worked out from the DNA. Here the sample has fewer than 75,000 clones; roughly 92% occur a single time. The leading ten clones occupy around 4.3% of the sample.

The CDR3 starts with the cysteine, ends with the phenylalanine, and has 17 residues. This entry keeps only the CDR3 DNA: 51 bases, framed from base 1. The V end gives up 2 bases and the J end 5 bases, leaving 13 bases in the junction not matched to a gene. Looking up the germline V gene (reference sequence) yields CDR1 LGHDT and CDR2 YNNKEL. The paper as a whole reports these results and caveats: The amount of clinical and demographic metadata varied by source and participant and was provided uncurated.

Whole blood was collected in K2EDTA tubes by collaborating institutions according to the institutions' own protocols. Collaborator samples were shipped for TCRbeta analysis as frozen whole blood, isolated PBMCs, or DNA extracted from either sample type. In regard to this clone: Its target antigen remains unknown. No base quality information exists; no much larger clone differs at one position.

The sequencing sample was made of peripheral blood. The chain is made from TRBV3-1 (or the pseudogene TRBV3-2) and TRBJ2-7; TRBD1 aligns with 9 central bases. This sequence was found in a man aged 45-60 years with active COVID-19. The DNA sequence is TGTGCCAGCAGCCAATTTACCCCGGGACAGGGACGCGACGAGCAGTACTTC. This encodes CASSQFTPGQGRDEQYF.